This T cell receptor beta chain was sequenced for a study of resident and recirculating memory T cells in vitiligo. Study outcomes and limitations: No unique dominant TCR clone was found in vitiligo lesions.

Only in-frame clones appear in the TCRdb table, and some are missing; sequencing was by immunoSEQ multiplex PCR. The sample consists of 60,000 to 80,000 clones, 80% to 95% of them appearing once. Worth noting for this clone: Its antigen is not known.

This sequence originates from a male donor with vitiligo. Specimen: blood.

The CDR3 coding sequence is TGTGCCAGTAAATGGACAGGGGAAGGTACCTACGAGCAGTACTTC. Translating gives CASKWTGEGTYEQYF. The V call is TRBV19, the J call TRBJ2-7; 9 nucleotides line up with TRBD1. CDR1 is LNHDA and CDR2 is SQIVND in the germline V gene (reference sequence). Trimming at V came to 7 bases and at J to 2 bases, leaving 9 bases not matched to a gene. The CDR3 spans 15 residues.